The clone carrying this T cell receptor beta chain appeared once. Its antigen remains unidentified. The data were taken from a study of OX40 agonist ivuxolimab in advanced cancers. Study-wide context: As their treatment, patients were administered ivuxolimab, an agonistic anti-OX40 (CD134) antibody. Enrolled patients in dose escalation had cancers that were hepatocellular carcinoma, melanoma, renal cell or head and neck cancer. Whole-study results and caveats: Nonresponders included some who also had low normalized T-cell clonal expansion. More expanded clones were found, on average, in CD8+ than in CD4+ T cells.

Some clones are missing from TCRdb's copy, which holds only in-frame ones; the method was immunoSEQ multiplex PCR. The sample has some 30,000 clones, roughly 76% seen once; the top ten hold less than 25%. This CDR3 comprises 16 residues. Losses at the gene ends were 3 bases for V and 4 bases for J; bases not matched to a gene: 5. Germline V CDR1 and CDR2: MDHEN, SYDVKM. The clonotype was recovered from an adult with an advanced solid tumor such as melanoma, head and neck, liver or kidney cancer. The sequenced sample was CD4+ or CD8+ T cells sorted from blood, obtained in a trial of the OX40 agonist ivuxolimab. The chain recombines TRBV28 with TRBJ1-3; 11 bases agree with TRBD1. The CDR3 protein is CASSFLGQGAGNTIYF. DNA of the CDR3: TGTGCCAGCAGTTTCCTTGGACAGGGGGCAGGAAACACCATATATTTT.